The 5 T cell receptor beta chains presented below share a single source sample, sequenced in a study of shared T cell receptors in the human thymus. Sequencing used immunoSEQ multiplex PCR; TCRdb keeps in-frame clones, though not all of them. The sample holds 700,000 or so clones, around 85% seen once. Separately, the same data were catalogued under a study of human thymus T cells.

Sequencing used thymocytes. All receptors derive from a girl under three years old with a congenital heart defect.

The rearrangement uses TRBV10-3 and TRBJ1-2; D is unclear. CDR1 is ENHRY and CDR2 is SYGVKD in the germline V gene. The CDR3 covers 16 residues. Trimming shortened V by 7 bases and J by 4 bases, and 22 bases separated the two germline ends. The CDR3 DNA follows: TGTGCCATCATGAGGGCAGCCCACGGGCACTCCTATGGCTACACCTTC. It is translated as CAIMRAAHGHSYGYTF.

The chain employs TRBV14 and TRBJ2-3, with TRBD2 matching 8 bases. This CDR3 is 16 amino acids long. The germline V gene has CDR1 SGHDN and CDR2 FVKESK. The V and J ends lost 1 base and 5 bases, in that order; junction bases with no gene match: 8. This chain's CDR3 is CASSQAGGRLEDTQYF. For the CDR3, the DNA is TGTGCCAGCAGCCAAGCGGGGGGGCGTTTAGAAGATACGCAGTATTTT.

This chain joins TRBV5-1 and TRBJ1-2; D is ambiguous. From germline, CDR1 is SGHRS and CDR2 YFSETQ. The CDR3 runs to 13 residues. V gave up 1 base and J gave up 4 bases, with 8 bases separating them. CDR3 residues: CASSLSGIYGYTF. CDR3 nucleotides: TGCGCCAGCAGCTTGTCGGGTATCTATGGCTACACCTTC.

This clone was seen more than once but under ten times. CDR3 bases: TGTGCCAGCAGCTTAACCCGACAGGGGGCGAACACCATATATTTT. Residues: CASSLTRQGANTIYF. The chain is built from TRBV5-5 and TRBJ1-3; 10 bases map to TRBD1. Germline CDR1 reads SGHKS; CDR2 reads YYEKEE (reference sequence). V trimming: 2 bases; J trimming: 7 bases; junction bases outside the gene matches: 6. This CDR3 has 15 amino acids.

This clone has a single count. For the CDR3, the DNA is TGCGCCAGCAGGGAACTGCGGGGGGAAGGCTACACCTTC. Translating it yields CASRELRGEGYTF. V gene TRBV5-1 combines with J gene TRBJ1-2, with a possible D match to TRBD1 (5 bases). Germline-derived CDR1 and CDR2 are SGHRS and YFSETQ. This CDR3 comprises 13 residues. V was cut by 5 bases and J by 8 bases, with 16 bases left in between.